This TCR beta chain stems from a study of cytomegalovirus exposure and HLA in healthy donors. Worth noting for this clone: The target antigen is unknown.

The PCR employed 60 Vbeta primers together with 13 Jbeta primers. Data came from immunoSEQ multiplex PCR; TCRdb stores just in-frame clones and leaves some out. This table holds 97,000 or so clones, around 60% found once. V shed 6 bases, J shed 7 bases, and the junction held 4 bases outside the gene matches. Germline loops: CDR1 MGHDK, CDR2 SYGVNS. CDR3 length equals 12 residues. General study findings and limits: Later on, an analysis found that several of the most significant clusters appeared to be linked to common viral pathogens, which included parvovirus B19. The listing of 150 or so TCR beta chains classed them as cytomegalovirus-associated.

This TCR derives from a human donor in good health. J is TRBJ1-1 and V is TRBV25-1; 8 bases agree with TRBD1. Sequenced: PBMCs. The CDR3 nucleotides read TGTGCCAGCAGGCAGGGGGCGGGTGAAGCTTTCTTT. Amino acids: CASRQGAGEAFF.